The 8 T cell receptor beta chains presented below share a single source sample, sequenced in a study of T-cell reconstitution after alpha-beta-depleted transplantation in children. As it was prepared, the TCRbeta library received unique molecular identifiers. MiXCR, run by TCRdb on the PCR reads, gives a single entry per CDR3 protein. The repertoire holds about 220,000 distinct CDR3 sequences, with approximately 15% as singletons. The source was PBMCs, mostly from graft donor cells, collected 360 days after TCRalphabeta/CD19-depleted stem cell transplant. The receptor set was obtained from a male patient aged 2-9 years who had a stem cell transplant for acute lymphoblastic leukemia, so the T cells may come from the graft donor.

The V call is TRBV18, the J call TRBJ1-3; TRBD1 agrees at 9 bases. This CDR3 comprises 17 residues. CDR1 KGHSH and CDR2 LQKENI come from the germline V gene. The V segment lost 1 base and the J segment 2 bases; nucleotides outside the gene matches: 6. This CDR3 is CASSPLGQGKTGNTIYF. The CDR3 nucleotides read TGTGCCAGCTCACCACTAGGACAGGGGAAAACTGGAAACACCATATATTTT.

V usage is TRBV7-3 and J usage is TRBJ1-4; a weak D match, TRBD1 (6 bases). Between the trimmed V and J ends, which lost 4 bases and 5 bases, there was a span of 14 bases. The CDR3 has 15 amino acids. Germline V gene sequence: CDR1 SGHTA, CDR2 FQGTGA. The CDR3 loop reads CASSSLTGQNEKLFF. The CDR3, as DNA: TGTGCCAGCAGCTCCTTGACAGGTCAAAATGAAAAACTGTTTTTT.

The chain has TRBV7-9 and TRBJ1-2; no firm D call. Per germline, CDR1 SEHNR and CDR2 FQNEAQ (reference sequence). V was clipped by 10 bases and J by 2 bases, with 14 bases between them. The CDR3 is 13 residues long. The CDR3 nucleotides read TGTGCCACCTCGCCTGCGGGGAACTATGGCTACACCTTC. It encodes CATSPAGNYGYTF.

This clonotype was detected only a few times. V is TRBV11-2 and J is TRBJ2-3; 13 bases agree with TRBD2. With V trimmed by 5 bases and J by 2 bases, 16 bases remained unmatched. Germline CDR1 SGHAT, CDR2 FQNNGV. The CDR3 covers 20 residues. The CDR3 loop reads CASSLKTGTSGKVATDTQYF. DNA for the CDR3: TGTGCCAGCAGCCTAAAAACAGGGACTAGCGGGAAGGTTGCCACAGATACGCAGTATTTT.

This clonotype was seen a few times. This chain joins TRBV12-3 or TRBV12-4 and TRBJ2-1; 12 nucleotides line up with TRBD2. The junction had 8 bases not matched to a gene; V was cut back by 6 bases and J by 5 bases. This CDR3 spans 16 amino acids. CDR3 nucleotides: TGTGCCAGCAGCTCGCTAGCGGGGGGGCCAAACAATGAGCAGTTCTTC. Its protein is CASSSLAGGPNNEQFF.

V gene TRBV12-3 or TRBV12-4 combines with J gene TRBJ1-1; D gene ambiguous. The length of the CDR3 is 15 residues. Trimming took 5 bases from V and 0 from J, leaving 13 bases between them. For the CDR3, the DNA is TGTGCCAGCAGTCTTTTCGGGAGCTTGAACACTGAAGCTTTCTTT. Its translation is CASSLFGSLNTEAFF.

A few counts support this clonotype. CDR3 DNA: TGTGCCACCTCGGGGTCACTCTCCTACGAGCAGTACTTC. Translation: CATSGSLSYEQYF. This chain uses TRBV15 with TRBJ2-7, with a possible D match to TRBD2 (5 bases). Trimming shortened V by 8 bases and J by 0 bases, and 11 bases separated the two germline ends. This CDR3 has 13 amino acids. CDR1 and CDR2 (germline): LNHNV, YYDKDF (reference sequence). The entire variable domain, with the rest obtained from reference TRBV15 and TRBJ2-7, is as follows: DAMVIQNPRYQVTQFGKPVTLSCSQTLNHNVMYWYQQKSSQAPKLLFHYYDKDFNNEADTPDNFQSRRPNTSFCFLDIRSPGLGDTAMYLCATSGSLSYEQYFGPGTRLTVT.

The V and J genes are TRBV5-5 and TRBJ2-7; D may match TRBD1 or TRBD2 (5 bases each). V lost 0 bases, J lost 2 bases, and 12 bases lay in between. Germline CDR1 and CDR2: SGHKS and YYEKEE (reference sequence). This CDR3 is built from 15 residues. CDR3 coding DNA: TGTGCCAGCAGCTTGGGAGGGGCCCTTACCTACGAGCAGTACTTC. Amino acids: CASSLGGALTYEQYF.